Sequencing of this T cell receptor (beta chain) was carried out in a study of shared clonotypes between healthy human individuals. Overall study results and limits: Four donors shared approximately 5% of their naive CD4 clonotypes.

Measured with immunoSEQ multiplex PCR; TCRdb has only the in-frame clones, and not every one. Of approximately 2.5 million clones in the sample, 85% to 95% were seen once. As concerns this clone: Antigen specificity is unknown.

HIV-negative, healthy adults without recent acute infections or vaccinations were the donors. CD4+ cells were split into CD45RA+ naive and CD45RA-negative memory subsets. What was sequenced was naive CD4+ T cells sorted from blood. As to subset: CD45RA+ positively selected. The TCR sequence derives from a man between 18 and 29 years old in good health.

CDR3: CASSEQGSSYEQYF. Here the CDR3 DNA reads TGTGCCAGCAGTGAACAGGGAAGCTCCTACGAGCAGTACTTC. The chain recombines TRBV6-5 with TRBJ2-7, with D possibly TRBD1 on 6 matching bases. CDR3 length: 14 amino acids. CDR1 and CDR2 from the germline V gene are MNHEY and SVGAGI. The germline V and J ends were trimmed by 5 bases and 0 bases, with 11 bases remaining between them.